This T cell receptor (beta chain) was documented in a study of molecular identifiers for immune sequencing clone quantification. Libraries of bulk TCR were made by previously described methods (with listed TCR primers). A single record per CDR3 protein comes from TCRdb applying MiXCR to the PCR reads. The repertoire holds 550,000 to 750,000 distinct CDR3 sequences, with roughly 21% as singletons. V was trimmed by 0 bases and J by 4 bases, leaving 18 bases between them. Per the germline V gene, CDR1 is LGHDT and CDR2 is YNNKEL (reference sequence). The CDR3 runs to 18 residues. The sample was naive CD8+ T cells from blood, with Jurkat cell RNA spiked in. The sample's subset: FACS-sorted CD8+CD4-CCR7+CD45RA+ naive T cells. The J gene is TRBJ2-2, the V gene TRBV3-1, with D perhaps TRBD2 (7 bases). The receptor comes from a human donor in good health. Some libraries in this study had Jurkat cell RNA spiked in. CDR3 sequence: CASSQEFRGGDPTGELFF. The CDR3 region has the DNA TGTGCCAGCAGCCAAGAATTTAGGGGGGGTGATCCCACCGGGGAGCTGTTTTTT.